The T cell receptor (beta chain) described here comes from a study of CD4 T cells in relation to SARS-CoV-2 and coronaviruses. Before the COVID-19 pandemic, during about 2011-2019, CD4+ T cells were taken from unexposed donors. The cells were cultured for under twelve days before CD4+ T cells were isolated. Testing used SARS-CoV-2 S/N and four cold-coronavirus spikes on unexposed-donor CD4+ T cells, cells permitting. Method: immunoSEQ multiplex PCR; TCRdb's copy keeps in-frame clones and lacks some. The sample shows 9,500 to 15,000 clones, roughly 80% of them seen only once. Concerning this clone itself: The target antigen is unknown.

Regarding the study as a whole: No donor gave both pre-pandemic and post-infection samples.

The specimen was CD4+ T cells from PBMCs, cultured in vitro. The TCR sequence derives from a human donor in good health.

In nucleotides, the CDR3 is TGTGCCAGCACCACGGGATTGGGGACCTACGAGCAGTACTTC. Its translation is CASTTGLGTYEQYF. The chain couples TRBV2 to TRBJ2-7, with D possibly matching TRBD2 (5 bases). Germline values: CDR1 SNHLY, CDR2 FYNNEI. This CDR3 spans 14 amino acids. Trimming took off 7 bases at V and 2 bases at J, with 15 bases between the two ends.